The 26 T cell receptor beta chains in this list originate from one sample, sequenced in a study of OX40 agonist ivuxolimab in advanced cancers. TCRdb's copy holds only in-frame clones and misses some; the assay was immunoSEQ multiplex PCR. The sample includes roughly 56,000 clones, roughly 85% of them seen just once. The input for sequencing was CD4+ or CD8+ T cells sorted from blood, taken in a trial of the OX40 agonist ivuxolimab. Receptor source: an adult with an advanced solid tumor such as melanoma, head and neck, liver or kidney cancer.

V usage is TRBV28 and J usage is TRBJ1-6; D not certain. The V and J ends lost 8 bases and 6 bases respectively, with 14 bases between them. The germline CDR1 and CDR2 sequences are MDHEN and SYDVKM. The CDR3 is 14 amino acids. The CDR3: CASGRQVPNSPLHF. The DNA of the CDR3 is TGTGCCAGCGGACGGCAGGTGCCTAATTCACCCCTCCACTTT. Combining the CDR3 with reference TRBV28 and TRBJ1-6 gives the whole variable domain DVKVTQSSRYLVKRTGEKVFLECVQDMDHENMFWYRQDPGLGLRLIYFSYDVKMKEKGDIPEGYSVSREKKERFSLILESASTNQTSMYLCASGRQVPNSPLHFGNGTRLTVT.

In its sample, this clone was seen a few times. This chain links TRBV7-9 with TRBJ2-7, with TRBD2 as a possible D gene (5 bases). This CDR3 region has 17 residues. Germline V gene lookup returns CDR1 SEHNR and CDR2 FQNEAQ (reference sequence). With 5 bases removed from V and 0 bases from J, the gap between germline ends came to 20 bases. CDR3 loop: CASSILAWAESSYEQYF. For the CDR3, the DNA is TGTGCCAGCAGCATCCTAGCCTGGGCAGAGAGCTCCTACGAGCAGTACTTC. The variable domain in full, with the rest retrieved from reference TRBV7-9 and TRBJ2-7, is DTGVSQNPRHKITKRGQNVTFRCDPISEHNRLYWYRQTLGQGPEFLTYFQNEAQLEKSRLLSDRFSAERPKGSFSTLEIQRTEQGDSAMYLCASSILAWAESSYEQYFGPGTRLTVT.

The V and J genes are TRBV28 and TRBJ1-5; D is perhaps TRBD1 (6 bases). From germline, CDR1 is MDHEN and CDR2 SYDVKM. The CDR3 contains 13 residues. Between the trimmed V and J ends, which lost 11 bases and 5 bases, there was a span of 16 bases. CDR3 sequence reads: CAGSRGVDQPQHF. As DNA, the CDR3 is TGTGCCGGCTCGAGGGGGGTGGATCAGCCCCAGCATTTT.

J is TRBJ1-1 and V is TRBV18; D is ambiguous. V gave up 3 bases and J gave up 7 bases, with 9 bases separating them. This CDR3 comprises 12 residues. Germline CDR1 is KGHSH and CDR2 is LQKENI. The CDR3 DNA reads as TGTGCCAGCTCACCGGGAGGAATTGAAGCTTTCTTT. Translating gives CASSPGGIEAFF.

This chain joins TRBV9 and TRBJ2-1; TRBD2 agrees at 10 bases. Trimming cost V 0 bases and J 8 bases; bases outside gene matches: 11. The CDR3 extends over 17 amino acids. The germline V gene encodes CDR1 SGDLS and CDR2 YYNGEE. CDR3 sequence reads: CASSVGVSGRATDEQFF. The CDR3 DNA follows: TGTGCCAGCAGCGTAGGGGTGAGCGGGAGGGCCACCGATGAGCAGTTCTTC.

This chain links TRBV1 with TRBJ2-1; the table names TRBD2, a call not compared with the DNA. TRBV1 is designated a pseudogene. The CDR3 consists of 20 residues. This CDR3 is CTSSHTTLSGGAMENNEQFF. For the CDR3, the DNA is TGCACCAGCAGCCACACGACCCTTAGCGGGGGGGCCATGGAAAACAATGAGCAGTTCTTC.

Written as DNA, the CDR3 is TGTGCCAGCAGCTCGGGTGGGGGGGTCCTGGCCCTCCACTTT. It encodes CASSSGGGVLALHF. The V and J genes are TRBV7-8 and TRBJ1-6; D is possibly TRBD1 (5 bases). This CDR3 is built from 14 residues. Germline CDR1 reads SGHVS; CDR2 reads FQNEAQ. V lost 4 bases and J lost 14, with 18 bases in between.

The V and J genes are TRBV11-2 and TRBJ2-5; TRBD1 agrees at 8 bases. Germline V CDR1 and CDR2: SGHAT, FQNNGV. V was pared by 0 bases and J by 2 bases, with 5 bases of the junction left unmatched. CDR3 length: 16 residues. Here the CDR3 DNA reads TGTGCCAGCAGCTTAGACCGGACAGGGAGGCAAGAGACCCAGTACTTC. Translated, it gives CASSLDRTGRQETQYF.

The chain joins TRBV5-1 to TRBJ1-1; perhaps TRBD1 as D (5 bases). The CDR3 runs 15 residues. The V and J ends lost 5 bases and 5 bases respectively, with 19 bases between them. From germline, CDR1 is SGHRS and CDR2 YFSETQ. The CDR3 DNA reads TGCGCCAGCAGGACCACGGGACTCCTACGGACTGAAGCTTTCTTT. Amino acids: CASRTTGLLRTEAFF.

J is TRBJ2-7 and V is TRBV19, with a tentative D call TRBD1 (6 bases). The CDR3 totals 13 residues. Germline V lookup: CDR1 LNHDA, CDR2 SQIVND (reference sequence). V was shortened by 4 bases and J by 4 bases, with 11 bases between the two germline ends. This chain's CDR3 is CASSTRTEYEQYF. CDR3 nucleotide sequence: TGTGCCAGTAGTACCCGGACAGAATACGAGCAGTACTTC. Full variable domain (missing parts from reference TRBV19 and TRBJ2-7): DGGITQSPKYLFRKEGQNVTLSCEQNLNHDAMYWYRQDPGQGLRLIYYSQIVNDFQKGDIAEGYSVSREKKESFPLTVTSAQKNPTAFYLCASSTRTEYEQYFGPGTRLTVT.

The chain links TRBV11-3 to TRBJ2-7; D possibly corresponds to TRBD2 (5 bases). Trimming left V 3 bases short and J 7 bases short, with 13 bases between. The CDR3 totals 13 residues. Per the germline V gene, CDR1 is SGHNT and CDR2 is YENEEA. This CDR3 is CASSLRDTGEQYF. The CDR3 bases are TGTGCCAGCAGCTTGAGGGATACTGGGGAGCAGTACTTC.

V gene TRBV28 combines with J gene TRBJ2-7; possibly TRBD1 or TRBD2 for D (5 bases each). There are 15 residues in the CDR3. The germline CDR1 and CDR2 sequences are MDHEN and SYDVKM. Trimming left V 8 bases short and J 1 base short, with 18 bases between. For the CDR3, the DNA is TGTGCCAGCGGGGGTGGAAGGATGTGGTCCTACGAGCAGTACTTC. It specifies CASGGGRMWSYEQYF. Full variable domain (missing parts from reference TRBV28 and TRBJ2-7): DVKVTQSSRYLVKRTGEKVFLECVQDMDHENMFWYRQDPGLGLRLIYFSYDVKMKEKGDIPEGYSVSREKKERFSLILESASTNQTSMYLCASGGGRMWSYEQYFGPGTRLTVT.

CDR3 nucleotide sequence: TGCGCCAGCAGCTTGAGTCAGGGCGTTATCTATGGCTACACCTTC. This codes for CASSLSQGVIYGYTF. The V and J genes are TRBV5-1 and TRBJ1-2; D might be TRBD1 (5 bases). The CDR3 is 15 residues long. Deletions cut 1 base from V and 4 bases from J, with 14 bases between. The germline V gene encodes CDR1 SGHRS and CDR2 YFSETQ.

This chain connects TRBV5-6 to TRBJ1-1; no firm D call. Germline lookup yields CDR1 SGHDT and CDR2 YYEEEE. This CDR3 region has 12 residues. V lost 0 bases and J 10 bases, leaving 10 bases between the germline ends. The CDR3 DNA reads TGTGCCAGCAGCTTGGAAGGGATTGGAGCTTTCTTT. It specifies CASSLEGIGAFF.

V gene TRBV12-5 combines with J gene TRBJ2-7; tentatively, D is TRBD2 (5 bases). Germline V lookup: CDR1 LGHNT, CDR2 FRNRAP. Trimming cost V 0 bases and J 3 bases, with 15 bases left between them. CDR3 length: 16 residues. CDR3 bases: TGTGCTAGTGGTTTGGTACTGGGGAGCGCTGGCTACGAGCAGTACTTC. It encodes CASGLVLGSAGYEQYF.

The gene calls are TRBV5-1 and TRBJ2-5; either TRBD1 or TRBD2 may supply D (5 bases each). Trimming removed 4 bases at V and 5 bases at J, with 12 bases between. This CDR3 has 13 amino acids. Germline lookup yields CDR1 SGHRS and CDR2 YFSETQ. The CDR3 coding sequence is TGCGCCAGCAGCCCCGGGAAGGGGGAGACCCAGTACTTC. Translated: CASSPGKGETQYF.

The chain links TRBV9 to TRBJ1-1; unclear D gene. V was trimmed by 0 bases and J by 1 base, leaving 10 bases between them. Germline V lookup: CDR1 SGDLS, CDR2 YYNGEE. The CDR3 consists of 15 residues. The CDR3 DNA is TGTGCCAGCAGCGTAGAGGAAGGGCGGAACACTGAAGCTTTCTTT. It is translated as CASSVEEGRNTEAFF. Supplemented by reference TRBV9 and TRBJ1-1, the full variable domain reads DSGVTQTPKHLITATGQRVTLRCSPRSGDLSVYWYQQSLDQGLQFLIQYYNGEERAKGNILERFSAQQFPDLHSELNLSSLELGDSALYFCASSVEEGRNTEAFFGQGTRLTVV.

The gene calls are TRBV28 and TRBJ1-1; a weak D match, TRBD1 (5 bases). The CDR3 spans 12 residues. CDR1 and CDR2 (germline): MDHEN, SYDVKM. The V and J ends lost 5 bases and 7 bases respectively, with 11 bases between them. The CDR3 DNA reads TGTGCCAGCAGTCGACAGACAGTTGAAGCTTTCTTT. The encoded protein is CASSRQTVEAFF.

The chain combines TRBV4-1 with TRBJ2-7, with 9 bases aligning to TRBD1. CDR3 length: 14 residues. Germline V lookup: CDR1 MGHRA, CDR2 YSYEKL. The V and J ends lost 3 bases and 3 bases, in that order; junction bases with no gene match: 3. The CDR3 coding sequence is TGCGCCAGCAGCCAGCCGGGACAGGGCTACGAGCAGTACTTC. Translation gives CASSQPGQGYEQYF.

The chain uses TRBV28 and TRBJ1-1; tentative D call: TRBD1 (5 bases). V dropped 2 bases and J dropped 0 bases, with 10 bases sitting between them. Germline CDR1 is MDHEN and CDR2 is SYDVKM. The CDR3 contains 15 residues. The CDR3 spells CASSLGGWMNTEAFF. In DNA, the CDR3 is TGTGCCAGCAGTTTAGGGGGATGGATGAACACTGAAGCTTTCTTT. The full variable domain, with the rest looked up from reference TRBV28 and TRBJ1-1, is DVKVTQSSRYLVKRTGEKVFLECVQDMDHENMFWYRQDPGLGLRLIYFSYDVKMKEKGDIPEGYSVSREKKERFSLILESASTNQTSMYLCASSLGGWMNTEAFFGQGTRLTVV.

The chain employs TRBV4-2 and TRBJ2-3; no clear D. This CDR3 is 14 amino acids long. Trimming shortened V by 0 bases and J by 2 bases, and 6 bases separated the two germline ends. Germline values: CDR1 LGHNA, CDR2 YNFKEQ. The CDR3 region is CASSQDKNTDTQYF. CDR3 in DNA: TGTGCCAGCAGCCAAGATAAGAACACAGATACGCAGTATTTT.

This clone is termed medium-sized. The chain has TRBV5-1 and TRBJ1-1, with a possible D match to TRBD1 (6 bases). CDR1 SGHRS and CDR2 YFSETQ come from the germline V gene. The V end lost 4 bases, the J end lost 0 bases, and 16 bases lay between the germline ends. CDR3 length: 16 amino acids. The CDR3 DNA reads TGCGCCAGCAGCGTCCAGGGGATAGGGGTGAACACTGAAGCTTTCTTT. Encoded protein: CASSVQGIGVNTEAFF.

This chain joins TRBV6-6 and TRBJ1-3, with TRBD1 as a possible D gene (6 bases). The germline CDR1 and CDR2 sequences are MNHNY and SVGAGI (reference sequence). Trimming took off 8 bases at V and 6 bases at J, with 14 bases between the two ends. The CDR3 has 13 residues. This CDR3 reads CASQGQSANTIYF. In DNA, the CDR3 is TGTGCCAGCCAAGGACAGTCCGCAAACACCATATATTTT.

This chain joins TRBV29-1 and TRBJ2-2; no definite D call. V was clipped by 4 bases and J by 6 bases, with 12 bases between them. CDR1 is SQVTM and CDR2 is ANQGSEA in the germline V gene. CDR3 length: 13 amino acids. The CDR3 region has the DNA TGCAGCGTTGGGCAGAGATTGGCCGGGGAGCTGTTTTTT. It is translated as CSVGQRLAGELFF.

V and J are TRBV5-1 and TRBJ2-5, with D possibly matching TRBD1 (5 bases). This CDR3 has 17 residues. V lost 0 bases to trimming and J lost 0 bases, with 15 bases between them. Germline-derived CDR1 and CDR2 are SGHRS and YFSETQ. This CDR3 is CASSLGAAGSNQETQYF. The CDR3 coding sequence is TGCGCCAGCAGCTTGGGGGCGGCAGGGTCGAACCAAGAGACCCAGTACTTC. The variable domain in full, completed from reference TRBV5-1 and TRBJ2-5, reads KAGVTQTPRYLIKTRGQQVTLSCSPISGHRSVSWYQQTPGQGLQFLFEYFSETQRNKGNFPGRFSGRQFSNSRSEMNVSTLELGDSALYLCASSLGAAGSNQETQYFGPGTRLLVL.

The chain couples TRBV6-6 to TRBJ2-1; 13 bases are shared with TRBD2. Trimming cost V 5 bases and J 3 bases; bases outside gene matches: 4. Germline CDR1 reads MNHNY; CDR2 reads SVGAGI (reference sequence). The CDR3 runs 16 residues. CDR3 DNA: TGTGCCAGCAGTAGGACTAGCGGGAGTAACTACAATGAGCAGTTCTTC. The encoded protein is CASSRTSGSNYNEQFF.